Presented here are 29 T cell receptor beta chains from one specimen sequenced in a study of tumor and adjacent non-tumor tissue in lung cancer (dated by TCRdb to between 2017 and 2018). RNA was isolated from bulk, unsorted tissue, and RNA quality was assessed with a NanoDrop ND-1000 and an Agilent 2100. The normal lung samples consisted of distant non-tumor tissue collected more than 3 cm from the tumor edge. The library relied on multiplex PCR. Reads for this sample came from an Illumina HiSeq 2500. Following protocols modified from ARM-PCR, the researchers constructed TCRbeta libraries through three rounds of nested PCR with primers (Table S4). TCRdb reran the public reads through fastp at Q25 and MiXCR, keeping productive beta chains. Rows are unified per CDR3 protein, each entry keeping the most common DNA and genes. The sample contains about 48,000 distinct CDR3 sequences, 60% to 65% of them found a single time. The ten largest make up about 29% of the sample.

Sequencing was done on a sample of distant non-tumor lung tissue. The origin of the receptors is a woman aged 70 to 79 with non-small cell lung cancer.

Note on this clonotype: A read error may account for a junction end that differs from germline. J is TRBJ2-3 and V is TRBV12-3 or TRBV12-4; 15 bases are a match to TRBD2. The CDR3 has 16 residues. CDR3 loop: CACSSGLAGGSYTQYF. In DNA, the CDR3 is TGTGCCTGCAGTTCGGGACTAGCGGGAGGTTCGTATACGCAGTATTTT.

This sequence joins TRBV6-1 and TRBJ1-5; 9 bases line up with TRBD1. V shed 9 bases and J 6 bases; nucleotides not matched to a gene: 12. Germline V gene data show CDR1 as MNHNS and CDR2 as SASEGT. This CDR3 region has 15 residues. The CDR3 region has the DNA TGTGCCAGTAGTCCCGCCTGGACAGGGGTTCAGCCCCAGCATTTT. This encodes CASSPAWTGVQPQHF.

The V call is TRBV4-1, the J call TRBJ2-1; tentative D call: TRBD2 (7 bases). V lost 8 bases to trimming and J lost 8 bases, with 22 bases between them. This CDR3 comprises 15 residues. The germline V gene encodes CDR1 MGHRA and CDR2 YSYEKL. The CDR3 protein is CASDLAEGGLYEQFF. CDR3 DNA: TGCGCCAGCGACCTAGCCGAGGGGGGGCTCTATGAGCAGTTCTTC.

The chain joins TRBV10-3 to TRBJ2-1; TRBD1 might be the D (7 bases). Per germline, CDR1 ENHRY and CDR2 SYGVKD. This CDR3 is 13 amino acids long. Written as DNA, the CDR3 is TGTACCACCAGTTCTCTGGAGGGGGCTGAGCAGTTCTTC. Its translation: CTTSSLEGAEQFF.

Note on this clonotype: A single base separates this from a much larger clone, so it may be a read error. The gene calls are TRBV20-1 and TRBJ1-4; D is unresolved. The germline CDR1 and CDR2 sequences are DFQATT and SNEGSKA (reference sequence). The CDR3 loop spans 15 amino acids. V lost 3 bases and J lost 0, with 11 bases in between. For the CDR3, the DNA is TGCAGTGCTAGGGGTGAAGCAGCAACTAATGAAAAACTGTTTTTT. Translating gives CSARGEAATNEKLFF.

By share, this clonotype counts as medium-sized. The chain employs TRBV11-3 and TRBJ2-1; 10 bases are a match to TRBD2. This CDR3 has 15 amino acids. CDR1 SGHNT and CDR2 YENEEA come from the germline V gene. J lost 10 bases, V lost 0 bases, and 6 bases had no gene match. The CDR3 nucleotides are TGTGCCAGCAGCTTAGACACTCGGACTAGCGGCGAGCAGTTCTTC. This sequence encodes CASSLDTRTSGEQFF.

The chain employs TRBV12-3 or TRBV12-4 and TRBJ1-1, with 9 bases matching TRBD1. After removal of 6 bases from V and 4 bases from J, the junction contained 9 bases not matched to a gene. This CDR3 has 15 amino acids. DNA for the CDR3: TGTGCCAGCAGCCGGGGAGACAGGGGGGCCACTGAAGCTTTCTTT. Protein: CASSRGDRGATEAFF.

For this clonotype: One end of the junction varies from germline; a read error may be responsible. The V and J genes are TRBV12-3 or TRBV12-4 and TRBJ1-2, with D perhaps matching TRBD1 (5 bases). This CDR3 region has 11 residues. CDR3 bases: TGTGCTAGCAGTTTGGGGGATGCCTGCACCTTC. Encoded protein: CASSLGDACTF.

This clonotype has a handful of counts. The CDR3 bases are TGTGCCAGCAGTACCGGACTGGGATCCTACGAGCAGTACTTC. Amino acid sequence: CASSTGLGSYEQYF. The chain uses TRBV6-5 and TRBJ2-7; tentatively, D is TRBD2 (5 bases). The CDR3 is 14 amino acids. V gave up 5 bases and J gave up 1 base, with 12 bases separating them. Germline CDR1 is MNHEY and CDR2 is SVGAGI.

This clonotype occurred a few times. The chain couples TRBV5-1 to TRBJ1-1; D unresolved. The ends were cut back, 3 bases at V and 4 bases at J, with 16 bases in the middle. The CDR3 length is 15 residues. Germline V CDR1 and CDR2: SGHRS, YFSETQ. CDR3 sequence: CASSWREPSSTEAFF. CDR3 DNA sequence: TGCGCCAGCAGCTGGAGGGAGCCCAGTAGCACTGAAGCTTTCTTT.

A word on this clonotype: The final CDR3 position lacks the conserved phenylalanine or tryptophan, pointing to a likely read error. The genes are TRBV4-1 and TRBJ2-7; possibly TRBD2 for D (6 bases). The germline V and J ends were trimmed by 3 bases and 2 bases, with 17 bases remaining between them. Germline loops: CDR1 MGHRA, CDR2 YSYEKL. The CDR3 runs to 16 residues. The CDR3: CASSQRAGVSTYEQYL. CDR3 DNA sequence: TGCGCCAGCAGCCAGAGAGCGGGTGTGTCTACCTACGAGCAGTACCTC.

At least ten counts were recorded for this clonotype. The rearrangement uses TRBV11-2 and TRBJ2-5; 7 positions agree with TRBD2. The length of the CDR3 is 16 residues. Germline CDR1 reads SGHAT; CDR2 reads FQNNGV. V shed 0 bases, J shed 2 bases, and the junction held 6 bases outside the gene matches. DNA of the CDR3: TGTGCCAGCAGCTTAGATCAGTGGGGGGGACAAGAGACCCAGTACTTC. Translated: CASSLDQWGGQETQYF.

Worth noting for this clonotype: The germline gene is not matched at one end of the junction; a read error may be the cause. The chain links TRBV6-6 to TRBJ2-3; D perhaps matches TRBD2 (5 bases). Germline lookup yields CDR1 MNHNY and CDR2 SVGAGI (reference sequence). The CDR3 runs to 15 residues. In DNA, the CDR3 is TGTGCCAGTAGTTACTGGGGAGAGAGCACAGATACGCTGTATTTT. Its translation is CASSYWGESTDTLYF.

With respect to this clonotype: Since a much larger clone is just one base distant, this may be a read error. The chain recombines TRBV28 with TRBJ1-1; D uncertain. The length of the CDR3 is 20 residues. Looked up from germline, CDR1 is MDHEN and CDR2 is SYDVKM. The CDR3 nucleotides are TGTGTCAGCAGTTTCATCGGCGAGATTCGGAGGCTTAGGTACTCGGGGGAAGCTTTCTTT. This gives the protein CVSSFIGEIRRLRYSGEAFF.

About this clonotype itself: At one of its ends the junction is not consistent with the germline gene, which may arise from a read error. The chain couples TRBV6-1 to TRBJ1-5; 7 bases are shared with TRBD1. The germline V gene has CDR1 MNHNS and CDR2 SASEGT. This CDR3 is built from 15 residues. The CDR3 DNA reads TGTGCCAGCAATGAATCAGGGGGTTACAATCAGCCCCTGCATTTT. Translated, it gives CASNESGGYNQPLHF.

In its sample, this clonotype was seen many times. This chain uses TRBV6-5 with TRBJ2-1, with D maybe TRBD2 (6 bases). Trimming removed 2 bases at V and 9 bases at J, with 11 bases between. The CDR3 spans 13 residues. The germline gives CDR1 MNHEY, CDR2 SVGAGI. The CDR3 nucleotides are TGTGCCAGCAGTTACGGGGGGTGGGGTGAGCAGTTCTTC. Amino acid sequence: CASSYGGWGEQFF.

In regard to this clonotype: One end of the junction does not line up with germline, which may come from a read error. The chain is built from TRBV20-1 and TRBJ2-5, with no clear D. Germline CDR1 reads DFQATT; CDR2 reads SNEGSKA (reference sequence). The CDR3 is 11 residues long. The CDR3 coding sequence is TGCAGTGGGCAGTTCCAAGAGACCCAGCACTTC. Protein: CSGQFQETQHF.

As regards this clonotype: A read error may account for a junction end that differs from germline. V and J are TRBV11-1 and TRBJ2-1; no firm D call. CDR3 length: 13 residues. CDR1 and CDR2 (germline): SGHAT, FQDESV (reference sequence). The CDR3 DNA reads TGTGCCAACAGCCCCGGACCCGTCGGTCAGCAGTTCTTC. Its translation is CANSPGPVGQQFF. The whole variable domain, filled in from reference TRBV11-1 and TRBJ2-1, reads EAEVAQSPRYKITEKSQAVAFWCDPISGHATLYWYRQILGQGPELLVQFQDESVVDDSQLPKDRFSAERLKGVDSTLKIQPAELGDSAMYLCANSPGPVGQQFFGPGTRLTVL.

CDR3: CASSDDRGGTEAFF. The CDR3 DNA reads as TGTGCCAGCAGTGACGACAGGGGTGGCACTGAAGCTTTCTTT. The chain uses TRBV2 and TRBJ1-1; 8 nucleotides align to TRBD1. The J segment lost 4 bases and the V segment lost 3 bases, leaving 4 bases of the junction unmatched. The CDR3 consists of 14 residues. Looked up from germline, CDR1 is SNHLY and CDR2 is FYNNEI.

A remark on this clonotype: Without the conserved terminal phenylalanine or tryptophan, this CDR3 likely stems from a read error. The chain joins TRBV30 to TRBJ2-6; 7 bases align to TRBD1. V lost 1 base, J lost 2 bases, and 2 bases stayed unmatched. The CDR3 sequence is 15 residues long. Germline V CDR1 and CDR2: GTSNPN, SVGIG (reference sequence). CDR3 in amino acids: CAWSGTGAGANVLTY. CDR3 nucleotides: TGTGCCTGGAGTGGGACAGGAGCTGGGGCCAACGTCCTGACTTAC.

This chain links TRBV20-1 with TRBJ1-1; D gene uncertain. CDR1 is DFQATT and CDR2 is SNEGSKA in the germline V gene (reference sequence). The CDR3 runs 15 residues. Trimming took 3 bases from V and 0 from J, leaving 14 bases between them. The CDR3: CSASDGKGMNTEAFF. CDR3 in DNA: TGCAGTGCTAGTGATGGTAAGGGAATGAACACTGAAGCTTTCTTT.

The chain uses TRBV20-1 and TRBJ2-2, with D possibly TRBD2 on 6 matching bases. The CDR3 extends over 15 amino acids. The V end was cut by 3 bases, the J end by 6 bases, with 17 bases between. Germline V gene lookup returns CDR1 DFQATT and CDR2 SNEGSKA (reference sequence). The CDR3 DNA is TGCAGTGCTAGCACTGGCGGGACTGTATCCGGGGAGCTGTTTTTT. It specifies CSASTGGTVSGELFF.

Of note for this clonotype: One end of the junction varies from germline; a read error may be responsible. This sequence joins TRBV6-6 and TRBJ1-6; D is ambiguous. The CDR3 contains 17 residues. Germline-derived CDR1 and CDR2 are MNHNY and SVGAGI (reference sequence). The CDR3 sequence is CARSFDEESSYNSLLHF. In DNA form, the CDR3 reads TGTGCCAGGAGTTTTGATGAAGAGAGCTCCTATAATTCACTCCTCCACTTT.

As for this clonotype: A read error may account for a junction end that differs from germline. CDR3 amino acids: CVSSYPSYEHYF. CDR3 DNA sequence: TGTGTCAGCAGTTACCCGTCCTACGAGCACTACTTC. The J gene is TRBJ2-7, the V gene TRBV6-2 or TRBV6-3, with D uncertain. The CDR3 contains 12 residues. The germline V gene encodes CDR1 MNHEY and CDR2 SVGEGT.

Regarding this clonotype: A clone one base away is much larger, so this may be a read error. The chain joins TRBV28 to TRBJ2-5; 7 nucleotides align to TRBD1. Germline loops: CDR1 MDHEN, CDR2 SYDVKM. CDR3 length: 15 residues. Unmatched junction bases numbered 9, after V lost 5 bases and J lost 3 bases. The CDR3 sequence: CASSASLQGKETQYF. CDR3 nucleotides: TGTGCCAGCAGTGCCTCCCTACAGGGGAAAGAGACCCAGTACTTC.

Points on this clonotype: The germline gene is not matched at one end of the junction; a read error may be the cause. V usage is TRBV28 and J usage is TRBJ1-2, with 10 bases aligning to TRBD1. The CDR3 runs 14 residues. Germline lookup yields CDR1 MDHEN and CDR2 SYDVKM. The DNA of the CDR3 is TGTGCCTGCAGTGGGGGGACAGGGGACTATGGCTACACCTTC. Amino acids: CACSGGTGDYGYTF.

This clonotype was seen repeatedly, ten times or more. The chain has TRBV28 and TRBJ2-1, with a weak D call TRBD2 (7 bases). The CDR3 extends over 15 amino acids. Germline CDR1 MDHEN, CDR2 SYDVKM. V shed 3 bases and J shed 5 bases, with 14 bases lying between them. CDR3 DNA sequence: TGTGCCAGCAGTTTGGGGGGGCTCGTCGACAATGAGCAGTTCTTC. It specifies CASSLGGLVDNEQFF.

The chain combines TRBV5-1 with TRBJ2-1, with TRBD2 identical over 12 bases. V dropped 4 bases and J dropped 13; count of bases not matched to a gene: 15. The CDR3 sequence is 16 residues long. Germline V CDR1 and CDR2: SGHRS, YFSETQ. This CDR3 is CASSPGASGRAGEQFF. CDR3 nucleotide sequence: TGCGCCAGCAGCCCAGGGGCTAGCGGGAGGGCCGGTGAACAGTTCTTC.

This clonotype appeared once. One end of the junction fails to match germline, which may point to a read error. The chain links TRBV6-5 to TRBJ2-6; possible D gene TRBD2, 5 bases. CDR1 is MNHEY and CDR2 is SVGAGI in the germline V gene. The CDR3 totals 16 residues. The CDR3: CASSYSLDSGTNVLTF. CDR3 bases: TGTGCCAGCAGTTACTCACTGGACTCTGGGACCAACGTCCTGACTTTC.